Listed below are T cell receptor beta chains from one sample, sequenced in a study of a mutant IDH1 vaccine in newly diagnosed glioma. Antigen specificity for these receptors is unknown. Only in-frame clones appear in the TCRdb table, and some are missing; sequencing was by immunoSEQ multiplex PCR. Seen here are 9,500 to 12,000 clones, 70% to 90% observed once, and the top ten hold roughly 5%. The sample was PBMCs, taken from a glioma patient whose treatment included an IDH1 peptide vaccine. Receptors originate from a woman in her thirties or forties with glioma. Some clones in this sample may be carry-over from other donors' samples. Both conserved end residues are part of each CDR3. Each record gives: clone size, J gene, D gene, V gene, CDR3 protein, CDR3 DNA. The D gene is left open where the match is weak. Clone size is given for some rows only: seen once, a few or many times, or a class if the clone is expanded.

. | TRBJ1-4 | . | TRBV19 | CASSIAGFGEKLFF | TGTGCCAGTAGTATTGCGGGGTTTGGTGAAAAACTGTTTTTT
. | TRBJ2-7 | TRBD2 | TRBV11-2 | CASSLDKLAGYPEQYF | TGTGCCAGCAGCTTAGATAAGCTAGCGGGATACCCCGAGCAGTACTTC
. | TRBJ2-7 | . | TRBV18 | CASSPPGFSYEQYF | TGTGCCAGCTCACCACCCGGGTTCTCCTACGAGCAGTACTTC
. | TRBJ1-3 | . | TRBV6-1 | CASSEHVIKSGNTIYF | TGTGCCAGCAGTGAACACGTTATTAAGAGTGGAAACACCATATATTTT
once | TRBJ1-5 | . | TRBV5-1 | CASSLRPGLNQPQHF | TGCGCCAGCAGCCTTCGTCCGGGTCTTAATCAGCCCCAGCATTTT
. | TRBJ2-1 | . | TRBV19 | CASSQGGSSYNEQFF | TGTGCCAGTAGCCAGGGGGGGAGCTCCTACAATGAGCAGTTCTTC
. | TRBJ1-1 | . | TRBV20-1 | CSASYTEAFF | TGCAGTGCTAGCTACACTGAAGCTTTCTTT
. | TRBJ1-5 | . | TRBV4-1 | CASSQGRARRVNQPQHF | TGCGCCAGCAGCCAAGGGAGGGCCAGGAGGGTCAATCAGCCCCAGCATTTT
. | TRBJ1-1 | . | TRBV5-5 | CASSLAGKPVTEAFF | TGTGCCAGCAGCTTGGCGGGGAAGCCGGTCACTGAAGCTTTCTTT
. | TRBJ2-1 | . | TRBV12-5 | CASGSSPGPGRQNEQFF | TGTGCTAGTGGTTCATCACCGGGCCCAGGACGACAAAATGAGCAGTTCTTC
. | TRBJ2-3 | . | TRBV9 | CASSVVDGPRTDTQYF | TGTGCCAGCAGCGTAGTAGACGGGCCCCGCACAGATACGCAGTATTTT
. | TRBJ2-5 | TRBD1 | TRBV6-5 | CASSYSTGGGETQYF | TGTGCCAGCAGTTACTCGACAGGGGGCGGAGAGACCCAGTACTTC
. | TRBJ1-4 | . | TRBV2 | CASSEALGLLNEKLFF | TGTGCCAGCAGTGAAGCGCTAGGGCTGCTTAATGAAAAACTGTTTTTT
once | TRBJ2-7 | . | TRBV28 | CASSLGGTSYEQYF | TGTGCCAGCAGTTTAGGCGGGACCTCCTACGAGCAGTACTTC
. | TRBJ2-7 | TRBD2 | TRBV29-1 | CSVGSGGAGGYYEQYF | TGCAGCGTTGGTAGTGGGGGTGCGGGGGGATACTACGAGCAGTACTTC
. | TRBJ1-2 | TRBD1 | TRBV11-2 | CASSLQGAPYGYTF | TGTGCCAGCAGCTTACAGGGGGCCCCCTATGGCTACACCTTC
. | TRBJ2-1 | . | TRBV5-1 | CASRTITYNEQFF | TGCGCCAGCAGAACTATAACCTACAATGAGCAGTTCTTC
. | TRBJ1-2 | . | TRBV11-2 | CASSRTDNYGYTF | TGTGCCAGCAGTCGTACAGACAACTATGGCTACACCTTC
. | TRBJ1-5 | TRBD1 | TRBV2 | CASSDSPHRTGQNQPQHF | TGTGCCAGCAGCGATTCTCCCCATCGGACAGGCCAAAATCAGCCCCAGCATTTT
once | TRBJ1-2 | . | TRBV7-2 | CASRGVMTLLANYGYTF | TGTGCCAGCAGGGGAGTAATGACTTTATTGGCTAACTATGGCTACACCTTC
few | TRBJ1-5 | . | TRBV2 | CASSRYVAQNQPQHF | TGTGCCAGCAGCCGTTATGTAGCACAGAATCAGCCCCAGCATTTT
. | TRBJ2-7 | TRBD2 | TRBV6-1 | CASKMGLAETYEQYF | TGTGCCAGCAAAATGGGACTAGCGGAAACCTACGAGCAGTACTTC
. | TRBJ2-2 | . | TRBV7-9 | CASSSFDRWNTGELFF | TGTGCCAGCAGCTCCTTCGATAGATGGAACACCGGGGAGCTGTTTTTT
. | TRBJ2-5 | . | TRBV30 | CAWETGQETQYF | TGTGCCTGGGAGACAGGACAAGAGACCCAGTACTTC
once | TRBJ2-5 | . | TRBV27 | CASSLEGPQTQYF | TGTGCCAGCAGTTTAGAGGGGCCCCAGACCCAGTACTTC
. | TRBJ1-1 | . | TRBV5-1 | CASSLEGEAFF | TGCGCCAGCAGCTTGGAGGGGGAAGCTTTCTTT
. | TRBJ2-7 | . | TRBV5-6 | CASSSRDAGEQYF | TGTGCCAGCAGCTCCAGGGACGCCGGCGAGCAGTACTTC
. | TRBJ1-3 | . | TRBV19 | CASSKSGTGNGNTIYF | TGTGCCAGTAGTAAATCCGGCACAGGGAACGGAAACACCATATATTTT
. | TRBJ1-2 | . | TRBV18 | CASSPPSYGYTF | TGTGCCAGCTCACCACCGTCATATGGCTACACCTTC